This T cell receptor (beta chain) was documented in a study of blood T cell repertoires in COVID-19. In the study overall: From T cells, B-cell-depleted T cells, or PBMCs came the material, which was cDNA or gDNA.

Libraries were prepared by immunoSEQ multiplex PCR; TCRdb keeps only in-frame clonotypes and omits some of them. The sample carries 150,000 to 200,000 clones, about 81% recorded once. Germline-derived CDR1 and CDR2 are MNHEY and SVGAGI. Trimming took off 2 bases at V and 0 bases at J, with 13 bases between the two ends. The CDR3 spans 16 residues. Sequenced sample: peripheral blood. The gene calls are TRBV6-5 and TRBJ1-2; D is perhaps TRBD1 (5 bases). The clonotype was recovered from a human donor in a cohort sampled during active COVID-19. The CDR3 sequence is CASSYEETEANYGYTF. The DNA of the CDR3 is TGTGCCAGCAGTTACGAAGAGACAGAAGCTAACTATGGCTACACCTTC.